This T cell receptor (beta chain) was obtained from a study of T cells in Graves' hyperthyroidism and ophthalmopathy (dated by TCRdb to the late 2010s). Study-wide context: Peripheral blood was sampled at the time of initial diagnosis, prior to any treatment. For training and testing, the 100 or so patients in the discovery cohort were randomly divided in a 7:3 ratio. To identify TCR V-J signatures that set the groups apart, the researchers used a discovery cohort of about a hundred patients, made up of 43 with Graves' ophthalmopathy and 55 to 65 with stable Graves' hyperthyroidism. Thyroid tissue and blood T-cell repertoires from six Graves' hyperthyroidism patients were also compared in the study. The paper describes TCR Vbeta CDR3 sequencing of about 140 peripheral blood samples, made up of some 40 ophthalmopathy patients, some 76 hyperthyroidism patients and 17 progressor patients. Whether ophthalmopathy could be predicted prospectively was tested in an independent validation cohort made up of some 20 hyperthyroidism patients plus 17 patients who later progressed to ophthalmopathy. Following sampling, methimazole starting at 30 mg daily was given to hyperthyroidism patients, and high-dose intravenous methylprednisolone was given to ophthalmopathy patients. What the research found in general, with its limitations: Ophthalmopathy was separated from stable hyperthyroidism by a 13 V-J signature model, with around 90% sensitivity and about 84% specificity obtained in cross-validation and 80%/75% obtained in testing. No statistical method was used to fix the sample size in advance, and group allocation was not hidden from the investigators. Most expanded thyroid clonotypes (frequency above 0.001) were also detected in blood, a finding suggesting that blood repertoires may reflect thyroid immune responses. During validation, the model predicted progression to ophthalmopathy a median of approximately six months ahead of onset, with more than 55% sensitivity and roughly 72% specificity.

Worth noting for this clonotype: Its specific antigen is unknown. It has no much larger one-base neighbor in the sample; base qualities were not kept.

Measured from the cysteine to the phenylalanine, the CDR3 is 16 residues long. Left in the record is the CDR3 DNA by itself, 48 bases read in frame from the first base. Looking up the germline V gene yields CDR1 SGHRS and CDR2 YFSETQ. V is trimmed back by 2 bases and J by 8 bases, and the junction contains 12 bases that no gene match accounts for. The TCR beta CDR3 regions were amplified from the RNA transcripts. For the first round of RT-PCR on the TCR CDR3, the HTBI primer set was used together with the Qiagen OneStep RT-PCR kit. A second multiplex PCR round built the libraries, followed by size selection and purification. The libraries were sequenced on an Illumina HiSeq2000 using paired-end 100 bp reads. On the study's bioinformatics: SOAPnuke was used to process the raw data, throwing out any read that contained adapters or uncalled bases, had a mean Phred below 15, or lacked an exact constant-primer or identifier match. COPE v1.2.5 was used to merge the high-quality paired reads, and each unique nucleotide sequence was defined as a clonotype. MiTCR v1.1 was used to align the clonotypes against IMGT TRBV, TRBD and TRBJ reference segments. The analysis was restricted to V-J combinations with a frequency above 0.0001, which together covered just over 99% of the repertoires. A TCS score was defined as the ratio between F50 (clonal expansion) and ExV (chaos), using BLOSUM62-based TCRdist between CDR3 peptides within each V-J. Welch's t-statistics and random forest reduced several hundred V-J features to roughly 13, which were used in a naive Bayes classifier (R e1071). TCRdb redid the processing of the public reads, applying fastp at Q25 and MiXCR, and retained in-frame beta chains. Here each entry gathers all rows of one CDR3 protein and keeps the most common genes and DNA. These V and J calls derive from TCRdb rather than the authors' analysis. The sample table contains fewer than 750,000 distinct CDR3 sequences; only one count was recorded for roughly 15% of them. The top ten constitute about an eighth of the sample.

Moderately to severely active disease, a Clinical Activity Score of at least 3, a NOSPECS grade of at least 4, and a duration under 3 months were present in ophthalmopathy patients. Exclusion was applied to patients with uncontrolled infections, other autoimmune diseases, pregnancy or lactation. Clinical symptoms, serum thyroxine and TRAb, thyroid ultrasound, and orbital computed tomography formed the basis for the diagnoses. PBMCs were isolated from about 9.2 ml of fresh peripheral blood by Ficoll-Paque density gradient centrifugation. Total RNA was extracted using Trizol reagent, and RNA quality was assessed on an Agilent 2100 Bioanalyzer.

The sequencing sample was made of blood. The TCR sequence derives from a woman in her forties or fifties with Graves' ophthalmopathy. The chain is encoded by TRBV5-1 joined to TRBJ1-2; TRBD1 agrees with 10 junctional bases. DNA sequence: TGCGCCAGCAGCTTAGCTGACAGGGGGCCTACGAGGGGCTACACCTTC. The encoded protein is CASSLADRGPTRGYTF. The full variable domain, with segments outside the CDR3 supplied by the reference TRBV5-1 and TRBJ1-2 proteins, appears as KAGVTQTPRYLIKTRGQQVTLSCSPISGHRSVSWYQQTPGQGLQFLFEYFSETQRNKGNFPGRFSGRQFSNSRSEMNVSTLELGDSALYLCASSLADRGPTRGYTFGSGTRLTVV.